The clone carrying this T cell receptor beta chain appeared once. The data are from a study of blood T cell repertoires in COVID-19. Study as a whole: The cDNA or gDNA used as material had been derived from T cells, B-cell-depleted T cells, or PBMCs.

Measured with immunoSEQ multiplex PCR; TCRdb has only the in-frame clones, and not every one. The table shows a few hundred thousand clones, with approximately 88% occurring only once. This receptor was taken from a woman aged 65 to 85 with COVID-19, enrolled during active disease. Sequences were obtained from peripheral blood.

Written as DNA, the CDR3 is TGTGCCAGCAGTGACTCGAATTTCATTCGACAGGGTGGAAACACCATATATTTT. Encoded protein: CASSDSNFIRQGGNTIYF. The V and J genes are TRBV6-4 and TRBJ1-3, with TRBD1 matching 7 bases. The junction had 11 bases not matched to a gene; V was cut back by 0 bases and J by 3 bases. The CDR3 runs to 18 residues. Germline lookup yields CDR1 MRHNA and CDR2 SNTAGT.